This T cell receptor (beta chain) was sequenced in a study of T cell repertoires in cytomegalovirus infection (dated by TCRdb to between 2018 and 2020). With regard to the full study: Recently identified HLA-C-restricted CMV epitopes, whose presentation resists viral immunomodulation, were targeted by peptide stimulations together with well-studied HLA-B-restricted epitopes. Donor HLA type was relevant to the analysis, because carriage of CMV infection together with the matching HLA type was indicated by public TCR beta signatures.

Notes on this clonotype: The clone's antigen remains unknown. Base qualities are not provided; no much larger clone lies one nucleotide away.

The junction carries 7 bases between V and J, which are trimmed by 2 bases and 5 bases respectively. The CDR3, cysteine through phenylalanine, is 13 amino acids long. Only CDR3 DNA remains: 39 bases, in frame from the first base. Based on the germline V gene, the CDR1 and CDR2 sequences are SGHAT and FQNNGV. The run used an Illumina HiSeq 1500. Clones were called with MiXCR by TCRdb after fastp trimmed the public reads at Q25, and only in-frame beta chains were retained. CDR3 protein duplicates are merged, each entry listing the most common genes and DNA. This sample lists about 220,000 distinct CDR3 sequences; 35% to 40% were detected once. Of the sample, more than 50% is held by the ten largest clones. Broader findings and caveats from the paper: The ex vivo response was dominated by HLA-C-restricted CMV-specific TCR beta clonotypes, which also provided the single most frequent clonotype in two of eight donors. In both this cohort and an independent cohort of 300 to 450 donors, the cumulative frequency of public TCR beta family members distinguished carriers of CMV infection plus the relevant HLA type.

Taken with the paper, the label for treatment or condition translates to: in vitro stimulation with specific CMV peptide epitopes to enrich CMV-specific T cells. This TCR was sampled from a human donor in good health (CMV status not recorded). Some clones in this sample may be carry-over from other donors' samples. Sequences were derived from CD8+ T cells from cultured PBMCs, sampled from culture after CMV antigen stimulation. The rearrangement joined TRBV11-2 to TRBJ2-1; the D region possibly corresponds to TRBD2 (6 bases align). CDR3 region: CASSLPSDNEQFF. The nucleotide sequence reads TGTGCCAGCAGCTTACCTAGCGACAATGAGCAGTTCTTC. Supplemented by the reference TRBV11-2 and TRBJ2-1 proteins around the CDR3, the complete variable domain is EAGVAQSPRYKIIEKRQSVAFWCNPISGHATLYWYQQILGQGPKLLIQFQNNGVVDDSQLPKDRFSAERLKGVDSTLKIQPAKLEDSAVYLCASSLPSDNEQFFGPGTRLTVL.